The source of this T cell receptor (beta chain) is a study of cytomegalovirus exposure and HLA in healthy donors. Study results and caveats: It was about 180 TCR beta chains that were listed as cytomegalovirus-associated.

With respect to this clone: Its antigen is still unknown.

The data were produced by immunoSEQ multiplex PCR, yet TCRdb's version contains in-frame clones alone and is incomplete. The data contain 110,000 or so clones, approximately 81% of them singletons. V lost 0 bases, J lost 8 bases, and 6 bases stayed unmatched. Germline V gene lookup returns CDR1 SGHAT and CDR2 FQNNGV. This CDR3 is 15 amino acids long. Sequencing input: PBMCs. The rearrangement joins TRBV11-2 to TRBJ1-4; 7 bases are shared with TRBD1. The TCR was taken from a woman under 40 in good health and CMV-seronegative. CDR3 sequence: CASSLEGGWGEKLFF. In DNA, the CDR3 is TGTGCCAGCAGCTTAGAAGGGGGCTGGGGGGAAAAACTGTTTTTT.